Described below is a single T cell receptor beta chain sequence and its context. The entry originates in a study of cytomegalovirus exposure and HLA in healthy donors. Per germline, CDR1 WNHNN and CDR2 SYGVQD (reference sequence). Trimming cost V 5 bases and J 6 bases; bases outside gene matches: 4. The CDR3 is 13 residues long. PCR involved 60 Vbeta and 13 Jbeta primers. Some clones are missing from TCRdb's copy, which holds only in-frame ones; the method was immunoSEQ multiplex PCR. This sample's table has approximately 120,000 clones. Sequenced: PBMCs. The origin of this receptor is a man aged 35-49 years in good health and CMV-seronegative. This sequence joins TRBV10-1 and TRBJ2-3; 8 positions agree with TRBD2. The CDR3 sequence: CASSRSGSDTQYF. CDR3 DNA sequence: TGCGCCAGCAGTCGAAGCGGGAGCGATACGCAGTATTTT.